Shown below are 11 T cell receptor beta chains from a single sample sequenced in a study of blood T cells in healthy people across ages. For the second PCR, which ran for about 6 to 12 cycles, a sample-barcoded 5' primer and a J-beta primer mix were used. TCRdb ran MiXCR on the 5' RACE reads and lists one entry per CDR3 protein. The sample holds 1.5 million to 2 million distinct CDR3 sequences, roughly 27% seen once. Sequencing was carried out using blood. The receptors shown here come from a woman aged 25 to 39 in good health.

The chain carries TRBV6-6 and TRBJ1-2, with 7 bases lining up with TRBD1. This CDR3 is built from 13 residues. Germline V CDR1 and CDR2: MNHNY, SVGAGI (reference sequence). V gave up 6 bases and J gave up 8 bases; unmatched junction bases: 9. The CDR3 region is CASSRPTGRGYTF. The CDR3 DNA reads as TGTGCCAGCAGCCGTCCGACAGGGAGGGGCTACACCTTC.

To note about this clonotype: A junction boundary mismatches the germline segment, possibly from a read error. The chain employs TRBV12-3 or TRBV12-4 and TRBJ2-3; 8 bases are a match to TRBD2. This CDR3 is built from 15 residues. The chain's CDR3 is CASRSIAGFTDAQYF. In DNA form, the CDR3 reads TGTGCCAGCAGGTCCATAGCGGGGTTCACAGATGCGCAGTATTTT.

This clonotype was seen more than once but under ten times. The genes are TRBV5-5 and TRBJ2-2; TRBD1 might be the D (5 bases). Germline-derived CDR1 and CDR2 are SGHKS and YYEKEE (reference sequence). V lost 0 bases to trimming and J lost 5 bases, with 14 bases between them. The CDR3 extends over 16 amino acids. The CDR3 DNA follows: TGTGCCAGCAGCTTGGCGGCAGGGCAAGATACCGGGGAGCTGTTTTTT. The encoded protein is CASSLAAGQDTGELFF.

This CDR3 is CATSERLVADTQYF. CDR3 nucleotides: TGTGCCACCAGTGAGAGACTAGTGGCAGATACGCAGTATTTT. The chain joins TRBV24-1 to TRBJ2-3, with D possibly matching TRBD2 (6 bases). The CDR3 runs to 14 residues. Germline V gene lookup returns CDR1 KGHDR and CDR2 SFDVKD. V was shortened by 4 bases and J by 4 bases, with 11 bases between the two germline ends.

The gene calls are TRBV29-1 and TRBJ2-1; D tentatively fits TRBD1 or TRBD2 (5 bases each). From germline, CDR1 is SQVTM and CDR2 ANQGSEA. The V and J ends lost 6 bases and 10 bases respectively, with 10 bases between them. The CDR3 covers 10 residues. The CDR3 sequence: CSVRGVEQFF. The DNA for the CDR3 is TGCAGCGTAAGGGGAGTAGAGCAGTTCTTC.

This clonotype was seen more than once but under ten times. The gene calls are TRBV7-9 and TRBJ1-2, with D hard to call. Deletions cut 5 bases from V and 7 bases from J, with 14 bases between. The CDR3 has 13 residues. Per germline, CDR1 SEHNR and CDR2 FQNEAQ (reference sequence). The CDR3 reads CASSIDGRVGYTF. The CDR3 DNA reads as TGTGCCAGCAGCATAGACGGTAGAGTTGGCTACACCTTC.

Remarks on this clonotype: A much larger clone sits a single nucleotide away, making a read error possible. V usage is TRBV18 and J usage is TRBJ1-2; D call uncertain. This CDR3 spans 13 amino acids. Germline values: CDR1 KGHSH, CDR2 LQKENI. CDR3 protein: CAGSPLENYGYTF. CDR3 sequence (DNA): TGTGCCGGCTCACCCTTGGAAAACTATGGCTACACCTTC.

This clonotype was observed a handful of times. This chain connects TRBV7-2 to TRBJ2-5; 12 positions agree with TRBD2. Germline lookup yields CDR1 SGHTA and CDR2 FQGNSA. V lost 5 bases to trimming and J lost 7 bases; unmatched junction nucleotides: 8. The CDR3 is 15 amino acids. The chain's CDR3 is CASSPYLAGGRTQYF. In nucleotides, the CDR3 is TGTGCCAGCAGCCCCTATCTAGCGGGGGGGCGGACCCAGTACTTC.

The rearrangement links TRBV12-3 or TRBV12-4 to TRBJ2-7, with a possible D match to TRBD2 (5 bases). Trimming pared 8 bases from V and 6 bases from J, leaving 17 bases between. The CDR3 totals 13 residues. The CDR3 is CASGSSRGTEQYF. CDR3 coding DNA: TGTGCCAGCGGGTCCTCACGGGGAACCGAGCAGTACTTC.

V is TRBV20-1 and J is TRBJ2-5; the match to TRBD2 covers 9 bases. This CDR3 region has 15 residues. V shed 0 bases and J 2 bases; nucleotides not matched to a gene: 4. The V gene's germline CDR1 is DFQATT and CDR2 SNEGSKA (reference sequence). This CDR3 reads CSARDILAGQETQYF. CDR3 nucleotide sequence: TGCAGTGCTAGAGATATTCTAGCGGGGCAAGAGACCCAGTACTTC.

In this sample, this clonotype turned up a few times. The rearrangement links TRBV7-2 to TRBJ1-1; D is unresolved. This CDR3 is built from 13 residues. Trimming took 1 base from V and 7 from J, leaving 10 bases between them. CDR1 is SGHTA and CDR2 is FQGNSA in the germline V gene. CDR3 in amino acids: CASSLESVGEAFF. The CDR3 DNA reads TGTGCCAGCAGCTTAGAGAGTGTTGGTGAAGCTTTCTTT.